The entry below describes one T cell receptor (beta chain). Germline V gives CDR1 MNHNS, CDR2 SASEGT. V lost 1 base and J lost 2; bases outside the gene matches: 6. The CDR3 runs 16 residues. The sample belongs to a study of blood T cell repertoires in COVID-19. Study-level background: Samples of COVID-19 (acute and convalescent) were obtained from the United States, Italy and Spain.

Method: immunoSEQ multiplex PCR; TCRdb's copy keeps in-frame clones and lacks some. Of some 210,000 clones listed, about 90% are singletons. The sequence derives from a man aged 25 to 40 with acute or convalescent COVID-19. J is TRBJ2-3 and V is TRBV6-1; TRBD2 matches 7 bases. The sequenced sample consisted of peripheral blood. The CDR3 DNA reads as TGTGCCAGCAGTGAAGTTTGGCGGGGGAACACAGATACGCAGTATTTT. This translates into CASSEVWRGNTDTQYF.